A selection of T cell receptor beta chains follows, all from one sample in a study of Graves' ophthalmopathy and Graves' hyperthyroidism. A single record per CDR3 protein comes from TCRdb applying MiXCR to the multiplex PCR reads. The sample contains 600,000 to 950,000 distinct CDR3 sequences, approximately 40% of which appear only once. Sequenced: peripheral blood. The receptors stem from an adult man with Graves' ophthalmopathy. The CDR3 runs from the conserved cysteine through the conserved F or W. Fields, in order: CDR3 protein, CDR3 DNA, clone size, V gene, J gene, CDR3 length, D gene. The D gene is left open where the match is weak. Expanded clones are given a class, and other clones once, few, many or no size at all.

CDR3aa: CAISDSTNEKLFF; CDR3nt: TGTGCCATCAGTGACTCAACTAATGAAAAACTGTTTTTT; abundance: many; v_gene: TRBV10-3; j_gene: TRBJ1-4; len: 13; d_gene: .
CDR3aa: CATSSVGWGQATNTEAFF; CDR3nt: TGTGCCACCAGCAGCGTAGGTTGGGGACAGGCGACCAACACTGAAGCTTTCTTT; abundance: .; v_gene: TRBV15; j_gene: TRBJ1-1; len: 18; d_gene: TRBD1
CDR3aa: CASSLVRAGDLGQYF; CDR3nt: TGTGCCAGCAGCTTAGTTAGAGCGGGAGATCTCGGGCAGTACTTC; abundance: .; v_gene: TRBV12-3/TRBV12-4; j_gene: TRBJ2-7; len: 15; d_gene: TRBD2
CDR3aa: CASSILGSGVRPLHF; CDR3nt: TGTGCCAGTAGTATTCTGGGCAGCGGGGTTCGACCCCTCCACTTT; abundance: .; v_gene: TRBV19; j_gene: TRBJ1-6; len: 15; d_gene: .
CDR3aa: CASSLNQGDEQYF; CDR3nt: TGTGCCAGCAGCTTAAATCAGGGCGACGAGCAGTACTTC; abundance: .; v_gene: TRBV7-3; j_gene: TRBJ2-7; len: 13; d_gene: .
CDR3aa: CASSLVGGADEAFF; CDR3nt: TGTGCCAGCAGCTTAGTAGGGGGGGCTGATGAAGCTTTCTTT; abundance: few; v_gene: TRBV7-2; j_gene: TRBJ1-1; len: 14; d_gene: .
CDR3aa: CASSRGDSLANYGYTF; CDR3nt: TGTGCCAGCAGCCGGGGGGATTCCCTCGCGAACTATGGCTACACCTTC; abundance: few; v_gene: TRBV5-6; j_gene: TRBJ1-2; len: 16; d_gene: .
CDR3aa: CASSQSPSGDRETQYF; CDR3nt: TGCGCCAGCAGCCAATCTCCTAGCGGGGACCGGGAGACCCAGTACTTC; abundance: .; v_gene: TRBV11-2; j_gene: TRBJ2-5; len: 16; d_gene: TRBD2
CDR3aa: CASRIAGAYEQYF; CDR3nt: TGTGCCAGCCGAATAGCGGGGGCCTACGAGCAGTACTTC; abundance: .; v_gene: TRBV7-2; j_gene: TRBJ2-7; len: 13; d_gene: TRBD2
CDR3aa: CASNTLGGRRDGYTF; CDR3nt: TGTGCCAGCAACACCCTGGGAGGCCGGCGGGATGGCTACACCTTC; abundance: few; v_gene: TRBV2; j_gene: TRBJ1-2; len: 15; d_gene: .
CDR3aa: CASRRVSETQYF; CDR3nt: TGTGCCAGCAGGAGAGTGTCCGAGACCCAGTACTTC; abundance: .; v_gene: TRBV6-6; j_gene: TRBJ2-5; len: 12; d_gene: .
CDR3aa: CASSPIMARAYEQYF; CDR3nt: TGCGCCAGCAGCCCCATAATGGCGAGGGCCTACGAGCAGTACTTC; abundance: many; v_gene: TRBV4-1; j_gene: TRBJ2-7; len: 15; d_gene: .
CDR3aa: CSASGGSTTNEKLFF; CDR3nt: TGCAGTGCTAGTGGGGGGTCTACAACTAATGAAAAACTGTTTTTT; abundance: .; v_gene: TRBV20-1; j_gene: TRBJ1-4; len: 15; d_gene: .
CDR3aa: CASRDRGPAYEQYF; CDR3nt: TGTGCCAGCAGGGACAGGGGGCCCGCCTACGAGCAGTACTTC; abundance: .; v_gene: TRBV10-3; j_gene: TRBJ2-7; len: 14; d_gene: TRBD1
CDR3aa: CASRQASGSYEQYF; CDR3nt: TGTGCCAGCAGGCAAGCTAGCGGGAGCTACGAGCAGTACTTC; abundance: many; v_gene: TRBV2; j_gene: TRBJ2-7; len: 14; d_gene: TRBD2
CDR3aa: CASSVRHMNTEAFF; CDR3nt: TGTGCCAGCAGTGTTCGGCACATGAACACTGAAGCTTTCTTT; abundance: many; v_gene: TRBV2; j_gene: TRBJ1-1; len: 14; d_gene: .
CDR3aa: CASEKQTGLNYEAFF; CDR3nt: TGTGCCAGCGAAAAACAAACAGGGCTCAATTATGAAGCTTTCTTT; abundance: many; v_gene: TRBV2; j_gene: TRBJ1-1; len: 15; d_gene: .
CDR3aa: CSVGGGQETQYF; CDR3nt: TGCAGCGTTGGCGGAGGTCAAGAGACCCAGTACTTC; abundance: many; v_gene: TRBV29-1; j_gene: TRBJ2-5; len: 12; d_gene: .
CDR3aa: CATSGQRGNQPQYF; CDR3nt: TGTGCCACCAGCGGCCAGCGGGGCAATCAGCCCCAGTACTTC; abundance: .; v_gene: TRBV15; j_gene: TRBJ2-5; len: 14; d_gene: TRBD2
CDR3aa: CASSRTGFGELFF; CDR3nt: TGTGCCAGCAGCAGGACAGGGTTCGGGGAGCTGTTTTTT; abundance: .; v_gene: TRBV6-5; j_gene: TRBJ2-2; len: 13; d_gene: TRBD1
CDR3aa: CASRITGAGANVLTF; CDR3nt: TGTGCCAGCAGGATAACAGGGGCTGGGGCCAACGTCCTGACTTTC; abundance: few; v_gene: TRBV6-1; j_gene: TRBJ2-6; len: 15; d_gene: TRBD1
CDR3aa: CASRDRANEKLFF; CDR3nt: TGTGCCAGCCGGGACAGGGCTAATGAAAAACTGTTTTTT; abundance: .; v_gene: TRBV2; j_gene: TRBJ1-4; len: 13; d_gene: TRBD1
CDR3aa: CSVDSAGASGPQYF; CDR3nt: TGCAGCGTGGACTCAGCGGGAGCCTCTGGGCCCCAGTACTTC; abundance: many; v_gene: TRBV29-1; j_gene: TRBJ2-5; len: 14; d_gene: TRBD2
CDR3aa: CASSAKPTGTGPGGYTF; CDR3nt: TGTGCCAGCAGTGCGAAACCGACCGGGACAGGGCCGGGCGGCTACACCTTC; abundance: few; v_gene: TRBV6-1; j_gene: TRBJ1-2; len: 17; d_gene: TRBD1
CDR3aa: CSARRTGGAIGELFF; CDR3nt: TGCAGTGCTAGGAGGACAGGGGGCGCGATCGGGGAGCTGTTTTTT; abundance: .; v_gene: TRBV20-1; j_gene: TRBJ2-2; len: 15; d_gene: TRBD1
CDR3aa: CASSIRAQPQHF; CDR3nt: TGTGCCAGTAGTATACGGGCTCAGCCCCAGCATTTT; abundance: many; v_gene: TRBV19; j_gene: TRBJ1-5; len: 12; d_gene: .
CDR3aa: CASSPGTGRVWTEAFF; CDR3nt: TGTGCCAGCAGCCCCGGGACAGGGAGGGTTTGGACTGAAGCTTTCTTT; abundance: .; v_gene: TRBV25-1; j_gene: TRBJ1-1; len: 16; d_gene: TRBD1
CDR3aa: CASSSELNTEAFF; CDR3nt: TGTGCCAGCAGCTCTGAGCTGAACACTGAAGCTTTCTTT; abundance: many; v_gene: TRBV11-2; j_gene: TRBJ1-1; len: 13; d_gene: .
CDR3aa: CSAGTGRPQETQYF; CDR3nt: TGCAGTGCTGGTACAGGGCGGCCACAAGAGACCCAGTACTTC; abundance: .; v_gene: TRBV20-1; j_gene: TRBJ2-5; len: 14; d_gene: .
CDR3aa: CASSLERVKNSPLHF; CDR3nt: TGTGCCAGCAGCTTGGAGCGGGTAAAAAATTCACCCCTCCACTTT; abundance: .; v_gene: TRBV5-5; j_gene: TRBJ1-6; len: 15; d_gene: .
CDR3aa: CASREGGSGGYNEQYF; CDR3nt: TGTGCCAGCAGGGAAGGAGGGTCAGGGGGCTACAATGAGCAGTACTTC; abundance: .; v_gene: TRBV5-4; j_gene: TRBJ2-7; len: 16; d_gene: TRBD1